The 7 T cell receptor beta chains below all came from one sample that was sequenced in a study of shared clonotypes between healthy human individuals. Method: immunoSEQ multiplex PCR; TCRdb's copy keeps in-frame clones and lacks some. The profile shows some 2,100,000 clones, approximately 95% of them singletons. The sequenced sample was naive CD4+ T cells sorted from blood. The sample's subset: CD45RA+ positively selected. Every receptor here comes from a man aged 18 to 29 in good health.

This clone was found once. The chain is built from TRBV10-3 and TRBJ2-7; perhaps TRBD1 as D (6 bases). This CDR3 region has 16 residues. Germline CDR1 and CDR2: ENHRY and SYGVKD. V was shortened by 3 bases and J by 1 base, with 16 bases between the two germline ends. The CDR3 nucleotides read TGTGCCATCAGTGATATTGCGGCAGGGGTTTCCTACGAGCAGTACTTC. This encodes CAISDIAAGVSYEQYF.

The chain joins TRBV6-1 to TRBJ2-7, with D hard to call. CDR1 MNHNS and CDR2 SASEGT come from the germline V gene. There are 11 residues in the CDR3. V shed 7 bases and J shed 3 bases, with 7 bases lying between them. The CDR3 is CASTNFYEQYF. The CDR3 nucleotides read TGTGCCAGCACTAATTTCTACGAGCAGTACTTC.

V usage is TRBV29-1 and J usage is TRBJ2-5; no clear D. Germline assignment: CDR1 SQVTM and CDR2 ANQGSEA. Trimming removed 4 bases at V and 4 bases at J, with 10 bases between. There are 12 residues in the CDR3. The CDR3 DNA sequence: TGCAGCGTTGCCCGGGTGGGAGAGACCCAGTACTTC. Translating gives CSVARVGETQYF.

Regarding this clone: In the same sample, other DNA sequences code for this CDR3. The J gene is TRBJ1-1, the V gene TRBV5-1; D unresolved. The CDR3 is 13 residues long. Germline CDR1 and CDR2: SGHRS and YFSETQ. V was clipped by 5 bases and J by 0 bases, with 8 bases between them. CDR3 region: CASRREMNTEAFF. In DNA, the CDR3 is TGCGCCAGCAGGAGGGAAATGAACACTGAAGCTTTCTTT.

The chain is built from TRBV29-1 and TRBJ2-6; D gene uncertain. The germline gives CDR1 SQVTM, CDR2 ANQGSEA. The germline V and J ends were trimmed by 1 base and 0 bases, with 13 bases remaining between them. The CDR3 loop spans 17 amino acids. The CDR3 nucleotides read TGCAGCGTTGAAGGGCAGGCAAAGATCTCTGGGGCCAACGTCCTGACTTTC. Translating gives CSVEGQAKISGANVLTF.

In regard to this clone: The identical CDR3 is also encoded by other nucleotide sequences in the sample. The chain carries TRBV19 and TRBJ1-5; TRBD1 might be the D (5 bases). The CDR3 consists of 14 residues. In germline, CDR1 is LNHDA, CDR2 SQIVND (reference sequence). V lost 1 base to trimming and J lost 7 bases, with 11 bases between them. The CDR3: CASSIVGGGQPQHF. The DNA for the CDR3 is TGTGCCAGTAGTATAGTGGGGGGTGGCCAGCCCCAGCATTTT.

Notes on this clone: Other DNA sequences in this sample translate to the same CDR3. J is TRBJ2-6 and V is TRBV6-1; D call uncertain. Deletions cut 6 bases from V and 1 base from J, with 4 bases between. The V gene's germline CDR1 is MNHNS and CDR2 SASEGT. The CDR3 is 13 amino acids. CDR3 nucleotides: TGTGCCAGCAGGGATTCTGGGGCCAACGTCCTGACTTTC. Translating it yields CASRDSGANVLTF.